This is a list of T cell receptor beta chains from one sample in a study of blood T cell repertoires in COVID-19. Here immunoSEQ multiplex PCR was the method, and the copy in TCRdb shows in-frame clones only, minus some. The sample lists some 190,000 clones, 80% to 90% occurring once. Sequencing input: peripheral blood. Receptor source: a human donor with active or convalescent COVID-19. The donor label of this sample is uncertain. CDR3s include the opening cysteine and the closing phenylalanine or tryptophan. D genes are given only for firm matches. The size of a clone is reported for some rows only, either as once, few or many, or as a class for expanded clones.

J: TRBJ1-2; V: TRBV7-2; D: TRBD1; size: once; DNA: TGTGCCAGCAGCTTCGGACAGGATACGGTTCGCTACACCTTC; CDR3: CASSFGQDTVRYTF
J: TRBJ2-1; V: TRBV5-6; D: TRBD2; size: .; DNA: TGTGCCAGCAGCTTGGGTCTAGCGGGAGGGTCGGAGGTGTATGAGCAGTTCTTC; CDR3: CASSLGLAGGSEVYEQFF
J: TRBJ1-2; V: TRBV30; D: .; size: .; DNA: TGTGCCTGGAGTGAAGCCGCTTCGTATGGCTACACCTTC; CDR3: CAWSEAASYGYTF
J: TRBJ2-2; V: TRBV27; D: TRBD2; size: .; DNA: TGTGCCAGCACCAGACTAGCACAAACCGGGGAGCTGTTTTTT; CDR3: CASTRLAQTGELFF
J: TRBJ1-6; V: TRBV28; D: .; size: once; DNA: TGTGCCAGCAGCCCCTCGGTGGTCGGAGGTAATTCACCCCTCCACTTT; CDR3: CASSPSVVGGNSPLHF
J: TRBJ1-1; V: TRBV7-3; D: .; size: .; DNA: TGTGCCAGTTTTTCCTCCCCCAGGGCGTCTGAAGCTTTCTTT; CDR3: CASFSSPRASEAFF
J: TRBJ1-5; V: TRBV6-1; D: TRBD1; size: .; DNA: TGTGCCAGCAGTGAAGCGGATGGACAGGGGACTATACGCAATCAGCCCCAGCATTTT; CDR3: CASSEADGQGTIRNQPQHF
J: TRBJ2-3; V: TRBV2; D: TRBD2; size: .; DNA: TGTGCCAGCGCACTAGCGGGGGTTTCAGATACGCAGTATTTT; CDR3: CASALAGVSDTQYF
J: TRBJ2-3; V: TRBV5-1; D: TRBD2; size: .; DNA: TGCGCCAGCAGCGTACAGATTCTAGCGGGGGGGAGCACAGATACGCAGTATTTT; CDR3: CASSVQILAGGSTDTQYF
J: TRBJ1-5; V: TRBV3-1/TRBV3-2; D: .; size: .; DNA: TGTGCCAGCAGCCACACTAGGGTTCAGCCCCAGCATTTT; CDR3: CASSHTRVQPQHF
J: TRBJ2-7; V: TRBV6-4; D: TRBD1; size: .; DNA: TGTGCCAGCAGTGACTTGGCCGGGACAGGGGATACCTACGAGCAGTACTTC; CDR3: CASSDLAGTGDTYEQYF
J: TRBJ1-2; V: TRBV30; D: .; size: .; DNA: TGTGCCTGGAGTGTAGGGGTCCCCTTGGATGGCTACACCTTC; CDR3: CAWSVGVPLDGYTF
J: TRBJ1-1; V: TRBV5-1; D: TRBD1; size: once; DNA: TGCGCCAGCAGCTTGTCGGCGACAGGGGGCCGCACTGAAGCTTTCTTT; CDR3: CASSLSATGGRTEAFF
J: TRBJ2-3; V: TRBV3-1/TRBV3-2; D: TRBD2; size: .; DNA: TGTGCCAGCAGCGCCAGCGGGGTAGCAGATACGCAGTATTTT; CDR3: CASSASGVADTQYF
J: TRBJ1-1; V: TRBV27; D: TRBD1; size: once; DNA: TGTGCCAGCAGTTTATTGGGGAGGGGACAGGGTAGGACTGAAGCTTTCTTT; CDR3: CASSLLGRGQGRTEAFF
J: TRBJ1-1; V: TRBV7-9; D: .; size: .; DNA: TGTGCCAGCAAGAGGGTCAACACTGAAGCTTTCTTT; CDR3: CASKRVNTEAFF
J: TRBJ2-7; V: TRBV5-4; D: TRBD2; size: .; DNA: TGTGCCAGCAGCTTGGCCGGTAGCGGGGGCCTCGACCCGTACTTC; CDR3: CASSLAGSGGLDPYF
J: TRBJ1-2; V: TRBV9; D: .; size: .; DNA: TGTGCCAGCAGCGCCTCCGGGTGGAACTATGGCTACACCTTC; CDR3: CASSASGWNYGYTF
J: TRBJ2-7; V: TRBV11-1; D: .; size: once; DNA: TGTGCCAGCAGCTCCTCGGGACAAAGTTCCGAGCAGTACTTC; CDR3: CASSSSGQSSEQYF
J: TRBJ2-1; V: TRBV12-5; D: .; size: .; DNA: TGTGCTAGTGGATTATTCCCTCCCTCTTGGCAGTTCTTC; CDR3: CASGLFPPSWQFF
J: TRBJ2-7; V: TRBV14; D: TRBD1; size: few; DNA: TGTGCCAGCAGCCGCCGACAGGGGACGGACTACGAGCAGTACTTC; CDR3: CASSRRQGTDYEQYF
J: TRBJ1-5; V: TRBV6-2/TRBV6-3; D: .; size: .; DNA: TGTGCCAGCAGTTACTCGGGTGCGCGAGGCTGGCATTTT; CDR3: CASSYSGARGWHF
J: TRBJ2-7; V: TRBV5-1; D: .; size: .; DNA: TGCGCCAGCAGTCTGGCCCCCACGACAGGCTACGAGCAGTACTTC; CDR3: CASSLAPTTGYEQYF
J: TRBJ1-5; V: TRBV28; D: TRBD1; size: few; DNA: TGTGCCAGCAGTCTCACGACAGGGCTCCGCAATCAGCCCCAGCATTTT; CDR3: CASSLTTGLRNQPQHF
J: TRBJ2-7; V: TRBV5-1; D: TRBD2; size: .; DNA: TGCGCCAGCTGGCCCCACTCGGGACTAGCGGGTTCCTACGAGCAGTACTTC; CDR3: CASWPHSGLAGSYEQYF
J: TRBJ2-5; V: TRBV12-3/TRBV12-4; D: .; size: .; DNA: TGTGCCAGCACCACTAACCAAGAGACCCAGTACTTC; CDR3: CASTTNQETQYF
J: TRBJ2-7; V: TRBV2; D: .; size: .; DNA: TGTGCCAGCACAGGGGGACTCTACGAGCAGTACTTC; CDR3: CASTGGLYEQYF
J: TRBJ2-7; V: TRBV7-9; D: TRBD1; size: once; DNA: TGTGCCAGCAGCTTAGAGACAGGGAGCTACGAGCAGTACTTC; CDR3: CASSLETGSYEQYF
J: TRBJ1-2; V: TRBV9; D: TRBD1; size: .; DNA: TGTGCCAGCAGCGTTACCGGGACAGAAAAGAACTATGGCTACACCTTC; CDR3: CASSVTGTEKNYGYTF
J: TRBJ2-7; V: TRBV5-1; D: TRBD2; size: .; DNA: TGCGCCAGCAGTCCAATTAGCGGGGGCGACAGCTCCTACGAGCAGTACTTC; CDR3: CASSPISGGDSSYEQYF
J: TRBJ2-7; V: TRBV3-1/TRBV3-2; D: TRBD2; size: .; DNA: TGTGCCAGCAGCCAAGATGCCCTAGCGGGGGTCAAGCAGTACTTC; CDR3: CASSQDALAGVKQYF
J: TRBJ2-1; V: TRBV5-1; D: TRBD2; size: .; DNA: TGCGCCAGCACCATAGCGGGGCAGACCTACAATGAGCAGTTCTTC; CDR3: CASTIAGQTYNEQFF